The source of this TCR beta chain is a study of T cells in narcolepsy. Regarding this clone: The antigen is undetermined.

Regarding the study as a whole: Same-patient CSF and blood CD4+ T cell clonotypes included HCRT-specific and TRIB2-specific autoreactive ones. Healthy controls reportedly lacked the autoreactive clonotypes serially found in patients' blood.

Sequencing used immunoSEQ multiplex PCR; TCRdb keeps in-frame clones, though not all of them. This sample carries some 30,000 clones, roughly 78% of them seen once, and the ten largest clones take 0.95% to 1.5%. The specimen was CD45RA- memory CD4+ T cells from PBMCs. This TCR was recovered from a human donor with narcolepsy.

The CDR3, as DNA: TGTGCCAGCAGCGCGGGACTAGCGGAGGCGGGCACCGGGGAGCTGTTTTTT. Its translation: CASSAGLAEAGTGELFF. V gene TRBV9 combines with J gene TRBJ2-2; 11 nucleotides align to TRBD2. CDR1 is SGDLS, CDR2 YYNGEE, per germline. J lost 4 bases, V lost 3 bases, and 8 bases had no gene match. The CDR3 spans 17 residues.